These 6 T cell receptor beta chains came from one sample sequenced in a study of blood T cell repertoires in COVID-19. The data were produced by immunoSEQ multiplex PCR, yet TCRdb's version contains in-frame clones alone and is incomplete. Found here are about 180,000 clones, around 86% of them singletons; the top ten hold around 8%. What was sequenced was peripheral blood. All receptors derive from a woman in her seventies with COVID-19, enrolled during active disease.

The genes are TRBV6-5 and TRBJ2-1; 7 bases are shared with TRBD1. In germline, CDR1 is MNHEY, CDR2 SVGAGI. The CDR3 contains 15 residues. J was trimmed by 4 bases and V by 8 bases; bases with no gene match: 11. The CDR3 DNA reads TGTGCCAGCGTCAAGGGGGCGGCAGGATACAATGAGCAGTTCTTC. This encodes CASVKGAAGYNEQFF.

The chain has TRBV5-4 and TRBJ2-1, with 14 bases aligning to TRBD2. Germline V gene sequence: CDR1 SGHNT, CDR2 YYREEE (reference sequence). The CDR3 is made up of 15 amino acids. Trimming at V came to 5 bases and at J to 7 bases, leaving 5 bases not matched to a gene. DNA of the CDR3: TGTGCCAGCAGTCCGACTAGCGGGAGGGGGAATGAGCAGTTCTTC. It translates to CASSPTSGRGNEQFF.

V usage is TRBV2 and J usage is TRBJ1-5, with D maybe TRBD1 (5 bases). V was trimmed by 5 bases and J by 6 bases, leaving 8 bases between them. CDR1 is SNHLY, CDR2 FYNNEI, per germline. The CDR3 extends over 12 amino acids. In nucleotides, the CDR3 is TGTGCCAGCAGTATAGACAGTCAGCCCCAGCATTTT. This codes for CASSIDSQPQHF.

The rearrangement links TRBV7-2 to TRBJ2-5; possible D gene TRBD2, 6 bases. With 3 bases removed from V and 5 bases from J, the gap between germline ends came to 10 bases. The CDR3 runs to 13 residues. The germline V gene encodes CDR1 SGHTA and CDR2 FQGNSA. Here the CDR3 DNA reads TGTGCCAGCAGCTTGAGAGGGAGGGAGACCCAGTACTTC. Translating gives CASSLRGRETQYF. Full variable domain (missing parts from reference TRBV7-2 and TRBJ2-5): GAGVSQSPSNKVTEKGKDVELRCDPISGHTALYWYRQSLGQGLEFLIYFQGNSAPDKSGLPSDRFSAERTGGSVSTLTIQRTQQEDSAVYLCASSLRGRETQYFGPGTRLLVL.

V is TRBV10-1 and J is TRBJ1-1; tentative D call: TRBD1 (6 bases). The V gene's germline CDR1 is WNHNN and CDR2 SYGVQD (reference sequence). Trimming stripped 7 bases from V and 1 base from J, with 16 bases between. There are 15 residues in the CDR3. CDR3 amino acids: CASTDSTGPNTEAFF. Here the CDR3 DNA reads TGCGCCAGCACCGACTCAACAGGGCCGAACACTGAAGCTTTCTTT.

The chain is built from TRBV2 and TRBJ1-2; D possibly corresponds to TRBD1 (6 bases). CDR1 and CDR2 (germline): SNHLY, FYNNEI. The CDR3 sequence is 12 residues long. V was clipped by 7 bases and J by 8 bases, with 14 bases between them. In DNA, the CDR3 is TGTGCCAGCACTTATCAGGGGTGGGGCTACACCTTC. This gives the protein CASTYQGWGYTF.